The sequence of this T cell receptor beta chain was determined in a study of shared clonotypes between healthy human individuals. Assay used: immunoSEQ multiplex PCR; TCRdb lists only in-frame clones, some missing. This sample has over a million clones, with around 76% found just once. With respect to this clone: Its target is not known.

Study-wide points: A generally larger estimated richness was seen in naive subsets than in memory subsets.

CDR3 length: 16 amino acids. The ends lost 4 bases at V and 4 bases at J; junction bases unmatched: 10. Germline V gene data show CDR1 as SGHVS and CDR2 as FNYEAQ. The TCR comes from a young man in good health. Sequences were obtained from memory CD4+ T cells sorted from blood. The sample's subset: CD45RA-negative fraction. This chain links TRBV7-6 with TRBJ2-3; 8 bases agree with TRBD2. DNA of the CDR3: TGTGCCAGCAGCTCCGACGGGGGGGCCGGCGCAGATACGCAGTATTTT. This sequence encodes CASSSDGGAGADTQYF. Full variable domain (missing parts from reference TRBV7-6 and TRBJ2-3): GAGVSQSPRYKVTKRGQDVALRCDPISGHVSLYWYRQALGQGPEFLTYFNYEAQQDKSGLPNDRFSAERPEGSISTLTIQRTEQRDSAMYRCASSSDGGAGADTQYFGPGTRLTVL.